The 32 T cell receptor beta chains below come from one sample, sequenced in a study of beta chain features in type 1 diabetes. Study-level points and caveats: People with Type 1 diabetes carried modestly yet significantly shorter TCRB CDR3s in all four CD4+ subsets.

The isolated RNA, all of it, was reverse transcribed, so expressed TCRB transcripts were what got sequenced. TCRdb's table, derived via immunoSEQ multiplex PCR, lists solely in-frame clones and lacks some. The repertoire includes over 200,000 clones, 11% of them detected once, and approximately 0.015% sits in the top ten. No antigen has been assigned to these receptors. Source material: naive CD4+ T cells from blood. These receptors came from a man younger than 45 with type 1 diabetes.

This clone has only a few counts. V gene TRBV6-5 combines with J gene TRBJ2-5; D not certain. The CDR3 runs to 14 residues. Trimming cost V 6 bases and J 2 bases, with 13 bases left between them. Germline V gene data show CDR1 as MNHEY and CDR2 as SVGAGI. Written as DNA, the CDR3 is TGTGCCAGCAGGCGCCCGGGTGGGCAAGAGACCCAGTACTTC. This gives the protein CASRRPGGQETQYF.

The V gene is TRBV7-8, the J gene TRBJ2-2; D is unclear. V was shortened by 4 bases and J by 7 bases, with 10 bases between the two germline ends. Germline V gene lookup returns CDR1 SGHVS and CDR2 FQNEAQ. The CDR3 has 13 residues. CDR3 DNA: TGTGCCAGCAGCTCCATATTTAGCGGGGAGCTGTTTTTT. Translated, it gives CASSSIFSGELFF.

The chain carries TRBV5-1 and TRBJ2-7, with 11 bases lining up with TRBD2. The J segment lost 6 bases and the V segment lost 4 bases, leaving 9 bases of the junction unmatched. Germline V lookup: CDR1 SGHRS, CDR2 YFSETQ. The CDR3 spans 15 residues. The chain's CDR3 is CASSATGTSGTEQYF. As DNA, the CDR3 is TGCGCCAGCAGCGCAACCGGGACTAGCGGCACCGAGCAGTACTTC.

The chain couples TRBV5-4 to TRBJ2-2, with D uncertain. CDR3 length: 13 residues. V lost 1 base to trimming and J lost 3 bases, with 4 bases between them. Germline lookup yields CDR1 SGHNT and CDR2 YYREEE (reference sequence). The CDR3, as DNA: TGTGCCAGCAGCTTGATCGACACCGGGGAGCTGTTTTTT. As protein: CASSLIDTGELFF.

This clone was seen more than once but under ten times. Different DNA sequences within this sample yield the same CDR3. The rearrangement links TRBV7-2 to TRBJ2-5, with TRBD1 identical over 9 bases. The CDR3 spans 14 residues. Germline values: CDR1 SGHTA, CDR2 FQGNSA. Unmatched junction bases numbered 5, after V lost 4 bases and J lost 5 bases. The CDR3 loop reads CASSSTGGRETQYF. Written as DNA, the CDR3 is TGTGCCAGCAGCTCCACAGGGGGCCGGGAGACCCAGTACTTC.

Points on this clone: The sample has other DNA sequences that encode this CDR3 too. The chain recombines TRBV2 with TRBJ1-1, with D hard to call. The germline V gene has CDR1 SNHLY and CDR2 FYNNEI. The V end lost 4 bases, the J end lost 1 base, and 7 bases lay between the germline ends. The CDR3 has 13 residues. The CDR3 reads CASSGAGNTEAFF. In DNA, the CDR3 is TGTGCCAGCAGTGGGGCGGGGAACACTGAAGCTTTCTTT.

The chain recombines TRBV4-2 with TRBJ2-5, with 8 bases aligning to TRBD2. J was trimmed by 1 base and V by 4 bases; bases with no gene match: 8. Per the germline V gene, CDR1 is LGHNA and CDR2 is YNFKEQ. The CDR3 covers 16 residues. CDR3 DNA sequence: TGTGCCAGCAGCCTGACGTCGAGCGGGAGCCAAGAGACCCAGTACTTC. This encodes CASSLTSSGSQETQYF.

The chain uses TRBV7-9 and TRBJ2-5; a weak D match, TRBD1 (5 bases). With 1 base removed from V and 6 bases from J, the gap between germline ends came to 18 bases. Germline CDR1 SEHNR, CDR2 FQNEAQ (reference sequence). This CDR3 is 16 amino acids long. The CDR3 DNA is TGTGCCAGCAGCTTAGGAACGACAGTCGAGGCACAGACCCAGTACTTC. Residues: CASSLGTTVEAQTQYF.

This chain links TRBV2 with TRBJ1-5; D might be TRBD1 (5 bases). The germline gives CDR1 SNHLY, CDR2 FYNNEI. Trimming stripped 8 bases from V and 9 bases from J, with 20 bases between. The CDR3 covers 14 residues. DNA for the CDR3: TGTGCCAGCCGACCCGGGACGGGGGTTTTGCCCCAGCATTTT. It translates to CASRPGTGVLPQHF. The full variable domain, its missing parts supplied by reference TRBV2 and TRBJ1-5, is EPEVTQTPSHQVTQMGQEVILRCVPISNHLYFYWYRQILGQKVEFLVSFYNNEISEKSEIFDDQFSVERPDGSNFTLKIRSTKLEDSAMYFCASRPGTGVLPQHFGDGTRLSIL.

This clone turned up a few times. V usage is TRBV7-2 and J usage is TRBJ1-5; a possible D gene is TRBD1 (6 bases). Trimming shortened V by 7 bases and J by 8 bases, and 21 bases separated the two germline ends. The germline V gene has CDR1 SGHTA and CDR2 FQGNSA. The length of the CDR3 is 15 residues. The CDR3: CASTWGGQGQKPQHF. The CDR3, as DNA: TGTGCCAGCACCTGGGGGGGGCAGGGACAAAAGCCCCAGCATTTT.

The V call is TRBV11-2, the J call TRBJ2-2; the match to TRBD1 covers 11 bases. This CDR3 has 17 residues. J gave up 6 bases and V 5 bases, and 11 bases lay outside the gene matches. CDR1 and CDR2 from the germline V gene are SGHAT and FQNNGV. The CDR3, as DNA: TGTGCCAGCAGCCGACGCCGGGACAGGGGGTTTGCCGGGGAGCTGTTTTTT. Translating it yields CASSRRRDRGFAGELFF.

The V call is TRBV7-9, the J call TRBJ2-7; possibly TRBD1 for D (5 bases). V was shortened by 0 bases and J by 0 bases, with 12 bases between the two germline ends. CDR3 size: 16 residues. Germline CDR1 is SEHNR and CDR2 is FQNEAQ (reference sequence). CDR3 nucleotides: TGTGCCAGCAGCTTAGCGCTAAGAGACAGCTCCTACGAGCAGTACTTC. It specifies CASSLALRDSSYEQYF.

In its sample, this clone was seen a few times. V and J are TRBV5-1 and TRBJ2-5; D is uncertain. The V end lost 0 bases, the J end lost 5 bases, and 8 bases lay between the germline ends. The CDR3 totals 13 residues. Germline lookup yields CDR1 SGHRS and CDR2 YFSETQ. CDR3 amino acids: CASSLVELETQYF. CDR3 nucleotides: TGCGCCAGCAGCTTGGTAGAGCTGGAGACCCAGTACTTC. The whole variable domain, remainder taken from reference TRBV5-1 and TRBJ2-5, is KAGVTQTPRYLIKTRGQQVTLSCSPISGHRSVSWYQQTPGQGLQFLFEYFSETQRNKGNFPGRFSGRQFSNSRSEMNVSTLELGDSALYLCASSLVELETQYFGPGTRLLVL.

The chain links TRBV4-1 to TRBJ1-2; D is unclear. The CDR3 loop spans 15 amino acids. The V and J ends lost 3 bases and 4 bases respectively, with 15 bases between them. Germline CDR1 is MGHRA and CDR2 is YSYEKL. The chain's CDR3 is CASSHPPQRIYGYTF. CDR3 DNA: TGCGCCAGCAGCCACCCCCCTCAGAGGATCTATGGCTACACCTTC.

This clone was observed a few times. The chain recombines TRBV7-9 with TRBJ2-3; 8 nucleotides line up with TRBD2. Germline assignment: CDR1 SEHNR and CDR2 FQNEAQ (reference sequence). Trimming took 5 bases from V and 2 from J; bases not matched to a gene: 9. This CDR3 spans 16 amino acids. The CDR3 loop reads CASSAVRGGLTDTQYF. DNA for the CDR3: TGTGCCAGCAGCGCCGTTCGGGGGGGTCTCACAGATACGCAGTATTTT.

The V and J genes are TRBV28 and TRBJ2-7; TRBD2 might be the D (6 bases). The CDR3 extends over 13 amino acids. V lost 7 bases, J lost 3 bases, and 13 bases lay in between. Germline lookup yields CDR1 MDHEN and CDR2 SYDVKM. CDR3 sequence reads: CASKPPGVYEQYF. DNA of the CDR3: TGTGCCAGCAAGCCCCCGGGGGTCTACGAGCAGTACTTC. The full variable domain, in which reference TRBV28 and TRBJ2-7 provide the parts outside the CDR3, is DVKVTQSSRYLVKRTGEKVFLECVQDMDHENMFWYRQDPGLGLRLIYFSYDVKMKEKGDIPEGYSVSREKKERFSLILESASTNQTSMYLCASKPPGVYEQYFGPGTRLTVT.

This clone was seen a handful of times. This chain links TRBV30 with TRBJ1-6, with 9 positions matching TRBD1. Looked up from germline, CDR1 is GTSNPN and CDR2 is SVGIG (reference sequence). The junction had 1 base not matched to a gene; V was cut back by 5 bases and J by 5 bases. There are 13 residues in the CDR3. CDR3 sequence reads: CAWGQGHNSPLHF. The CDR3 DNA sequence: TGTGCCTGGGGACAGGGGCATAATTCACCCCTCCACTTT.

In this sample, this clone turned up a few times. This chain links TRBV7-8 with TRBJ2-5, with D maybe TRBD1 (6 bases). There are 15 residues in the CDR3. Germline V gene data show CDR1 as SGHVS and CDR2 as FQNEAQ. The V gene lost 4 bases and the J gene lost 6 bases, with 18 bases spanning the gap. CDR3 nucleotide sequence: TGTGCCAGCAGCTCTATACCCAGGGGTGGGAAGACCCAGTACTTC. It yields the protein CASSSIPRGGKTQYF. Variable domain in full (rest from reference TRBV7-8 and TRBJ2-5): GAGVSQSPRYKVAKRGQDVALRCDPISGHVSLFWYQQALGQGPEFLTYFQNEAQLDKSGLPSDRFFAERPEGSVSTLKIQRTQQEDSAVYLCASSSIPRGGKTQYFGPGTRLLVL.

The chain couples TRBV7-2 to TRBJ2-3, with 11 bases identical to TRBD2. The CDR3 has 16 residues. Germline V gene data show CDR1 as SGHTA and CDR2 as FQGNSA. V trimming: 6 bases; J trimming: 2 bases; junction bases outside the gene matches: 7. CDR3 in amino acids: CASRRTSGGSTDTQYF. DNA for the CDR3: TGTGCCAGCAGGCGTACTAGCGGGGGATCCACAGATACGCAGTATTTT.

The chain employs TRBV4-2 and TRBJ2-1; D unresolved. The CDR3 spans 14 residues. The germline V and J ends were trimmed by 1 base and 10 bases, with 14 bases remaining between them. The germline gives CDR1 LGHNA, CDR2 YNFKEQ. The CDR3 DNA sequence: TGTGCCAGCAGCCAAGGGTTACCCCCCGAGGAGCAGTTCTTC. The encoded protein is CASSQGLPPEEQFF.

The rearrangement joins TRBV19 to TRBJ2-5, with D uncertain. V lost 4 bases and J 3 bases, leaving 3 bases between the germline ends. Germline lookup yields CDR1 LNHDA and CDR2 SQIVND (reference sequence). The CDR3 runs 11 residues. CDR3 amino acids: CASSTKETQYF. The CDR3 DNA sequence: TGTGCCAGTAGTACAAAAGAGACCCAGTACTTC. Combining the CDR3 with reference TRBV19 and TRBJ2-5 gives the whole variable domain DGGITQSPKYLFRKEGQNVTLSCEQNLNHDAMYWYRQDPGQGLRLIYYSQIVNDFQKGDIAEGYSVSREKKESFPLTVTSAQKNPTAFYLCASSTKETQYFGPGTRLLVL.

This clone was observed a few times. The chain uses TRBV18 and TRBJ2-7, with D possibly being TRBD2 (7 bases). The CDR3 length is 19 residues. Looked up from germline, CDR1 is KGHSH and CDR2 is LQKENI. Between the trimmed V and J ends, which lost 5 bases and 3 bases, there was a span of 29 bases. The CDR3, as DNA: TGTGCCAGCTCAGGAAAGGCAGCGGGACACTCAGCCCCCAGCTACGAGCAGTACTTC. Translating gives CASSGKAAGHSAPSYEQYF.

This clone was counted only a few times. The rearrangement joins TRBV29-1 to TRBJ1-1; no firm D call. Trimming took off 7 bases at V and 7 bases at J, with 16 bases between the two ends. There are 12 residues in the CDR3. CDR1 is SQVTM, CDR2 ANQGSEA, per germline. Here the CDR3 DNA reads TGCAGCGCCGCCCTTAGTTCTGGTGAAGCTTTCTTT. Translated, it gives CSAALSSGEAFF.

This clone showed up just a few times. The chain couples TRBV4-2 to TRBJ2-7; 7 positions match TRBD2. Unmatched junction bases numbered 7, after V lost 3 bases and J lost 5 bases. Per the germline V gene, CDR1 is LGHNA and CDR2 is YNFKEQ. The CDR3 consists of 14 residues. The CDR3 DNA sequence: TGTGCCAGCAGCCAGGTCGGGAGCGGGGACGAGCAGTACTTC. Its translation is CASSQVGSGDEQYF.

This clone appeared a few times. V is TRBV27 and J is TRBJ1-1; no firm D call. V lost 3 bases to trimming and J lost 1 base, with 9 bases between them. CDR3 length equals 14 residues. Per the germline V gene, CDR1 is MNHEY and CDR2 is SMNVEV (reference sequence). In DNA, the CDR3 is TGTGCCAGCAGTTTCCAGGCTGGGAACACTGAAGCTTTCTTT. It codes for CASSFQAGNTEAFF.

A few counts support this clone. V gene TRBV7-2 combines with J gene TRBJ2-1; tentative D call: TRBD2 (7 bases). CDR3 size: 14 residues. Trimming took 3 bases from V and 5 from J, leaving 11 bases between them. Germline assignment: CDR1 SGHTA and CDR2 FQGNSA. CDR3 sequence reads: CASSLRGPDNEQFF. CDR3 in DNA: TGTGCCAGCAGCTTGCGGGGGCCGGACAATGAGCAGTTCTTC.

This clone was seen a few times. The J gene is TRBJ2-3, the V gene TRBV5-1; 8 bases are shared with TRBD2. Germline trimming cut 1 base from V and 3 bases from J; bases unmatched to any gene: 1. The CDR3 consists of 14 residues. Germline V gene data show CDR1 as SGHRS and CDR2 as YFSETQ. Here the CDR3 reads CASSLIAGTDTQYF. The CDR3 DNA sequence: TGCGCCAGCAGCTTGATAGCGGGGACAGATACGCAGTATTTT.

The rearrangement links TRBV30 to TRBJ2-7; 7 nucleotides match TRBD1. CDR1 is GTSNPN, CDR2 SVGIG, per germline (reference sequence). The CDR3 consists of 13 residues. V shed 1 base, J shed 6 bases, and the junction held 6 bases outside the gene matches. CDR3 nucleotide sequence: TGTGCCTGGAGTGCAAAGGCAGGGGGCGAGCAGTACTTC. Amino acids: CAWSAKAGGEQYF. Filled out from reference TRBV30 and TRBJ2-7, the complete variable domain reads SQTIHQWPATLVQPVGSPLSLECTVEGTSNPNLYWYRQAAGRGLQLLFYSVGIGQISSEVPQNLSASRPQDRQFILSSKKLLLSDSGFYLCAWSAKAGGEQYFGPGTRLTVT.

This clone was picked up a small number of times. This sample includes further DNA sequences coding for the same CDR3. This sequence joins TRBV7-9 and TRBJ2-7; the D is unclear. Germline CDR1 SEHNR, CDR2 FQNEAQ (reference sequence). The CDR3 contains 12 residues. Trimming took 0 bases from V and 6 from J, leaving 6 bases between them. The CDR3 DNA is TGTGCCAGCAGCTTAGCCGGGTCCGAGCAGTACTTC. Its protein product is CASSLAGSEQYF.

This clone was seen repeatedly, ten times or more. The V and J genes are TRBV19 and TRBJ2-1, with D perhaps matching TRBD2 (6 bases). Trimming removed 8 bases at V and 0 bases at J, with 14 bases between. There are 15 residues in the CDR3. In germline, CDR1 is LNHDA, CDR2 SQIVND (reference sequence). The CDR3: CASLIAVDSYNEQFF. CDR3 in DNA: TGTGCCAGTTTGATAGCGGTGGACTCCTACAATGAGCAGTTCTTC.

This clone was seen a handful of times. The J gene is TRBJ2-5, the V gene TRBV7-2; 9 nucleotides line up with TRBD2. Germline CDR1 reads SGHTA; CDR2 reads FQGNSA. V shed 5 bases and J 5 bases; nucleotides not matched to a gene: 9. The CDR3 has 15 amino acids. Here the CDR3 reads CASSPRAGGAETQYF. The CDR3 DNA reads TGTGCCAGCAGCCCGAGGGCGGGGGGGGCTGAGACCCAGTACTTC.

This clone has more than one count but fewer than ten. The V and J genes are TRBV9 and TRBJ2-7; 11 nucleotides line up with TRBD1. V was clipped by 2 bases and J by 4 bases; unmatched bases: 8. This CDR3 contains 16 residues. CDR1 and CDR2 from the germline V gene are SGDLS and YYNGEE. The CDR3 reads CASSVTGQGDPYEQYF. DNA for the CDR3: TGTGCCAGCAGCGTCACGGGACAGGGGGACCCTTACGAGCAGTACTTC.